What follows are 3 T cell receptor beta chains derived from one specimen sequenced in a study of post-analysis software for immune sequencing data. Presence of unique molecular identifiers characterized the TCR beta cDNA libraries. A single record per CDR3 protein comes from TCRdb applying MiXCR to the PCR reads. The table shows about 160,000 distinct CDR3 sequences, with 35% to 40% occurring only once. The starting material was blood, obtained after autologous hematopoietic stem cell transplantation. The receptors shown here come from a girl aged 10 to 17 with multiple sclerosis.

On this clonotype itself: A read error may explain this, as a much larger clone is one base away. The chain joins TRBV7-9 to TRBJ2-3; no reliable D call. The CDR3 has 16 residues. Germline CDR1 is SEHNR and CDR2 is FQNEAQ (reference sequence). CDR3 nucleotides: TGTGCCAGCCGTGTTTGGGCACCAACATACACAAATACGCAGTATTTT. Translation: CASRVWAPTYTNTQYF.

This clonotype was detected only once. V usage is TRBV2 and J usage is TRBJ2-1; D possibly uses TRBD1 or TRBD2 (5 bases each). Germline loops: CDR1 SNHLY, CDR2 FYNNEI. The V gene lost 6 bases and the J gene lost 7 bases, with 16 bases spanning the gap. This CDR3 region has 14 residues. CDR3 amino acids: CASRGDAANNEQFF. CDR3 nucleotides: TGTGCCAGCAGGGGGGACGCGGCTAATAATGAGCAGTTCTTC.

This clonotype has only a few counts. The chain couples TRBV20-1 to TRBJ2-5; possible D gene TRBD2, 6 bases. V lost 6 bases and J lost 4, with 15 bases in between. Per germline, CDR1 DFQATT and CDR2 SNEGSKA (reference sequence). The CDR3 has 13 residues. The CDR3 sequence: CSADLAEGETQYF. The CDR3 nucleotides are TGCAGTGCCGACTTAGCGGAGGGAGAGACCCAGTACTTC.